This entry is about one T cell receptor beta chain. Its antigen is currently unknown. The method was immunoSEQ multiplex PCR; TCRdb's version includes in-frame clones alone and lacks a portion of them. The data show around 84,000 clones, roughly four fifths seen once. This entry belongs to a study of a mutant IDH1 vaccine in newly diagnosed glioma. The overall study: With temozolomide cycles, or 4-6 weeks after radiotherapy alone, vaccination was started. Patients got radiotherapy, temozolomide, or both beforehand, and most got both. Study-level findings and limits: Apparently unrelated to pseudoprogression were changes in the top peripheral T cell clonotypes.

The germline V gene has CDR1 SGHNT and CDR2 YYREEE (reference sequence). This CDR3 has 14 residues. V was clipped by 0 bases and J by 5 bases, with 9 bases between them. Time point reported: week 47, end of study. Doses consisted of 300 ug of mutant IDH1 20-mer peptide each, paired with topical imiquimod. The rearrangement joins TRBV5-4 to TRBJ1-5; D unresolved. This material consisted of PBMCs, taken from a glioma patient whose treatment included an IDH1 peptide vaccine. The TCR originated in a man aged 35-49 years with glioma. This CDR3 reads CASSLAGAHQPQHF. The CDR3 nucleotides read TGTGCCAGCAGCTTGGCAGGCGCACATCAGCCCCAGCATTTT.